At least ten counts were recorded for the clone carrying this T cell receptor (beta chain). The target antigen is unknown. The genomic DNA of each subset was split evenly across several immunoSEQ plates. TCRdb's table, derived via immunoSEQ multiplex PCR, lists solely in-frame clones and lacks some. The sample holds around 350,000 clones, roughly 80% seen once. This entry comes from a study of shared clonotypes between healthy human individuals. General study findings and limits: Shared clonotypes across all four donors exceeded non-shared ones in generation probability. Incomplete sequencing of sorted subsets was indicated by rarefaction despite large depth.

Germline V gene sequence: CDR1 MNHNS, CDR2 SASEGT. V lost 1 base and J lost 4, with 10 bases in between. The CDR3 contains 14 residues. The chain employs TRBV6-1 and TRBJ1-2; D gene ambiguous. Specimen: memory CD4+ T cells sorted from blood. As for subset: CD45RA-negative fraction. This TCR derives from a man in his thirties or forties in good health. This CDR3 is CASSEEFVVYGYTF. CDR3 bases: TGTGCCAGCAGTGAAGAGTTCGTGGTCTATGGCTACACCTTC.